This T cell receptor beta chain derives from a study of OX40 agonist ivuxolimab in advanced cancers. In the study overall: The patients received agonistic anti-OX40 (CD134) antibody ivuxolimab. Three partial responders included one hepatocellular carcinoma patient and two cutaneous melanoma patients.

The data were produced by immunoSEQ multiplex PCR, yet TCRdb's version contains in-frame clones alone and is incomplete. The sample has about 96,000 clones, more than 80% seen once. Excluded were patients having autoimmune disease history or systemic immunosuppression. The receptor's source is an adult with an advanced solid tumor such as melanoma, head and neck, liver or kidney cancer. Sequences were derived from CD4+ or CD8+ T cells sorted from blood, sampled in a trial of the OX40 agonist ivuxolimab.

The DNA for the CDR3 is TGTGCCAGCAGCTTTTACAGGGGAGGTCAAGATACGCAGTATTTT. This sequence encodes CASSFYRGGQDTQYF. The V and J genes are TRBV5-6 and TRBJ2-3; possibly TRBD1 for D (7 bases). The CDR3 is 15 residues long. Trimming stripped 2 bases from V and 5 bases from J, with 15 bases between. Germline V gene data show CDR1 as SGHDT and CDR2 as YYEEEE.